Listed below are T cell receptor beta chains from one sample, sequenced in a study of Graves' ophthalmopathy and Graves' hyperthyroidism. Each CDR3 protein is one row after TCRdb ran MiXCR on the multiplex PCR reads. The repertoire consists of about 1.2 million distinct CDR3 sequences, with around a third occurring once and the leading ten covering 11%. Material: peripheral blood or thyroid tissue (not recorded which). These receptors were collected from an adult man with Graves' hyperthyroidism. The CDR3 runs from the conserved cysteine through the conserved F or W. A D gene is named only where the DNA matches it firmly. Clone size is not always given. Where it is, it says once, few, many or a class for expanded clones.

d_call: -; j_call: TRBJ2-3; clone_size: few; v_call: TRBV4-2; cdr3_aa: CASSQEGTERDTDTQYF; cdr3_nt: TGTGCCAGCAGCCAAGAGGGTACAGAGCGAGACACAGATACGCAGTATTTT
d_call: -; j_call: TRBJ1-6; clone_size: few; v_call: TRBV20-1; cdr3_aa: CSARDPGRSSYNSPLHF; cdr3_nt: TGCAGTGCTAGAGACCCAGGACGGAGCTCCTATAATTCACCCCTCCACTTT
d_call: -; j_call: TRBJ2-7; clone_size: -; v_call: TRBV5-6; cdr3_aa: CASSLSVFRVRSYEQYF; cdr3_nt: TGTGCCAGCAGCTTGTCTGTCTTCAGGGTTAGATCCTACGAGCAGTACTTC
d_call: -; j_call: TRBJ1-5; clone_size: many; v_call: TRBV24-1; cdr3_aa: CATQKGLGNQPQHF; cdr3_nt: TGTGCCACGCAAAAGGGGTTAGGCAATCAGCCCCAGCATTTT
d_call: -; j_call: TRBJ2-7; clone_size: -; v_call: TRBV28; cdr3_aa: CASSLQGRVVEQYF; cdr3_nt: TGTGCCAGCAGTTTACAGGGCAGGGTAGTCGAGCAGTACTTC
d_call: -; j_call: TRBJ2-7; clone_size: -; v_call: TRBV12-3/TRBV12-4; cdr3_aa: CASSRTEGIDEQYF; cdr3_nt: TGTGCCAGCAGCCGGACAGAGGGAATCGACGAGCAGTACTTC
d_call: -; j_call: TRBJ2-3; clone_size: -; v_call: TRBV14; cdr3_aa: CASSQERSGTQYF; cdr3_nt: TGTGCCAGCAGCCAAGAGAGGTCCGGTACGCAGTATTTT
d_call: -; j_call: TRBJ1-2; clone_size: many; v_call: TRBV4-1; cdr3_aa: CASSQDLVVLIGNYGYTF; cdr3_nt: TGCGCCAGCAGCCAAGACCTGGTGGTGCTGATCGGTAACTATGGCTACACCTTC
d_call: TRBD2; j_call: TRBJ2-2; clone_size: -; v_call: TRBV15; cdr3_aa: CATSRDGSGGRSGELFF; cdr3_nt: TGTGCCACCAGCAGAGATGGCAGCGGGGGACGTAGCGGGGAGCTGTTTTTT
d_call: -; j_call: TRBJ2-7; clone_size: -; v_call: TRBV5-8; cdr3_aa: CASSGREPPRNEQYF; cdr3_nt: TGTGCCAGCAGTGGCAGGGAGCCCCCGAGAAACGAGCAGTACTTC
d_call: TRBD1; j_call: TRBJ2-5; clone_size: once; v_call: TRBV11-2; cdr3_aa: CASSFPGQGLQETQYF; cdr3_nt: TGTGCCAGCAGCTTCCCGGGACAGGGGCTCCAAGAGACCCAGTACTTC
d_call: TRBD2; j_call: TRBJ2-5; clone_size: few; v_call: TRBV19; cdr3_aa: CASSTNSHSGKETQYF; cdr3_nt: TGTGCCAGTAGTACTAATTCACACAGCGGGAAAGAGACCCAGTACTTC
d_call: TRBD2; j_call: TRBJ2-2; clone_size: -; v_call: TRBV7-9; cdr3_aa: CASTHGTSVAGELFF; cdr3_nt: TGTGCCAGCACCCACGGGACTAGCGTGGCCGGGGAGCTGTTTTTT
d_call: -; j_call: TRBJ1-5; clone_size: -; v_call: TRBV7-9; cdr3_aa: CASSLGLEPSQPQHF; cdr3_nt: TGTGCCAGCAGCTTGGGACTGGAGCCATCTCAGCCCCAGCATTTT
d_call: -; j_call: TRBJ1-4; clone_size: few; v_call: TRBV14; cdr3_aa: CASSLPGPNEKLFF; cdr3_nt: TGTGCCAGCAGCCTGCCAGGGCCCAATGAAAAACTGTTTTTT
d_call: -; j_call: TRBJ2-7; clone_size: -; v_call: TRBV6-5; cdr3_aa: CASSYSPGLNSYEQYF; cdr3_nt: TGTGCCAGCAGTTACTCGCCCGGGCTGAACTCCTACGAGCAGTACTTC
d_call: -; j_call: TRBJ1-1; clone_size: -; v_call: TRBV5-8; cdr3_aa: CASSLSRGGDTEAFF; cdr3_nt: TGTGCCAGCAGCTTGTCCCGGGGTGGAGACACTGAAGCTTTCTTT
d_call: -; j_call: TRBJ2-5; clone_size: -; v_call: TRBV4-2; cdr3_aa: CASSQDFFSSQETQYF; cdr3_nt: TGTGCCAGCAGCCAAGATTTTTTTTCGTCCCAAGAGACCCAGTACTTC